The clone carrying this TCR beta chain was seen only once. Germline CDR1 is SGHDT and CDR2 is YYEEEE. Trimming stripped 0 bases from V and 1 base from J, with 11 bases between. This CDR3 has 16 amino acids. Source study methods: Reference gene primer amplification in the assay estimated nucleated cell counts. Using immunoSEQ multiplex PCR, the repertoire was profiled, and TCRdb retains in-frame clones only, with some absent. Clonal size and the V and J genes are those of that table, whereas D and trimming came from the DNA. The sample lists over 200,000 clones; approximately 91% were seen once. This sample is part of a study of blood T cell repertoires in COVID-19. On the study more broadly: T cells, B-cell-depleted T cells, or PBMCs supplied cDNA or gDNA.

This chain links TRBV5-6 with TRBJ1-5, with D maybe TRBD1 (6 bases). The source is a person aged 18 to 29 with COVID-19, enrolled during active disease. The sequenced sample was peripheral blood. CDR3 in DNA: TGTGCCAGCAGCTTGGGAGAGGGACACAGCAATCAGCCCCAGCATTTT. Its protein product is CASSLGEGHSNQPQHF.